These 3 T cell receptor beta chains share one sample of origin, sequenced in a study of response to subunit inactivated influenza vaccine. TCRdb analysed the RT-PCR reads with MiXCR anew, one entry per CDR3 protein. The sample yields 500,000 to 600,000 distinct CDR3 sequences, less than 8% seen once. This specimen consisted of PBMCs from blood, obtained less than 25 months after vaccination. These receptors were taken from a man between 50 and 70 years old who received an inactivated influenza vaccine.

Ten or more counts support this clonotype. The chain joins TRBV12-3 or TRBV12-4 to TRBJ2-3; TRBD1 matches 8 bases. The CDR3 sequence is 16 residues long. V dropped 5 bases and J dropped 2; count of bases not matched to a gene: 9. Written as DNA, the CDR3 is TGTGCCAGCAGTCGGTCCGGCAGGGGGCTCACAGATACGCAGTATTTT. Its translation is CASSRSGRGLTDTQYF.

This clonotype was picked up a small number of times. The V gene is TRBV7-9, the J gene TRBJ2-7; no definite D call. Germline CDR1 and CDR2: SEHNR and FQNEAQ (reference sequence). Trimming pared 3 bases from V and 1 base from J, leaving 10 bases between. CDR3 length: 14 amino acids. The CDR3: CASSFLSTSYEQYF. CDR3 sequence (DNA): TGTGCCAGCAGCTTTCTTTCCACTTCCTACGAGCAGTACTTC.

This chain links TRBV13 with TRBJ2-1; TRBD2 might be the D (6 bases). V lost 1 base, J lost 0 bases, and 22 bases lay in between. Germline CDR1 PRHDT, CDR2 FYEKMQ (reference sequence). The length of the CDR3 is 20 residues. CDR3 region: CASSLVGLARHTSSYNEQFF. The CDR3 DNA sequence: TGTGCCAGCAGCTTAGTAGGGCTAGCGCGCCACACAAGCTCCTACAATGAGCAGTTCTTC. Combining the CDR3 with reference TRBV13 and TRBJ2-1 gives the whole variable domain AAGVIQSPRHLIKEKRETATLKCYPIPRHDTVYWYQQGPGQDPQFLISFYEKMQSDKGSIPDRFSAQQFSDYHSELNMSSLELGDSALYFCASSLVGLARHTSSYNEQFFGPGTRLTVL.